This T cell receptor beta chain was observed in a study of cytomegalovirus exposure and HLA in healthy donors. PCR was performed using 60 Vbeta and 13 Jbeta primers. Assay used: immunoSEQ multiplex PCR; TCRdb lists only in-frame clones, some missing. The data hold 130,000 to 150,000 clones, with just under 75% observed a single time. These donors, healthy bone marrow donors, were studied. Turning to this clone: Its antigen remains unknown. At the DNA level, this CDR3 is encoded by other sequences in the same sample as well.

Germline lookup yields CDR1 SGHRS and CDR2 YFSETQ. The CDR3 covers 15 residues. V shed 2 bases and J 1 base; nucleotides not matched to a gene: 0. General study findings and limits: Several of the most significant clusters were apparently associated with common viral pathogens in a later analysis.

The rearrangement uses TRBV5-1 and TRBJ2-3; 11 bases fit TRBD2. The sequencing input was PBMCs. The receptor was derived from a woman aged 18 to 35 in good health and CMV-seronegative. The CDR3 loop reads CASSLLAGGTDTQYF. The CDR3, as DNA: TGCGCCAGCAGCTTACTAGCGGGAGGCACAGATACGCAGTATTTT.